The T cell receptor beta chain under discussion was sequenced for a study of human T cells and chemical hapten exposure. Study overall: All through the approximately 23-week study, the scalp of each patient received diphenylcyclopropenone doses weekly.

This sample's time point: pre-sensitization, week 0. Treatment denoted: therapeutic diphenylcyclopropenone sensitization with weekly scalp DPC. TCRdb itself ran the RACE reads through MiXCR, one entry per CDR3 protein. The sample carries about 85,000 distinct CDR3 sequences, about 9% recorded once. This specimen was whole blood, taken in connection with sensitization to the hapten diphenylcyclopropenone (DPC). The sequence was collected from a man aged 40-55 years with alopecia areata. Some clones in this sample may be carry-over from other donors' samples.

This chain's CDR3 is CSASRGGSVDEKLFF. In nucleotides, the CDR3 is TGCAGCGCTTCAAGGGGGGGAAGTGTGGATGAAAAACTGTTTTTT. V usage is TRBV29-1 and J usage is TRBJ1-4; D is perhaps TRBD1 (6 bases). CDR1 and CDR2 from the germline V gene are SQVTM and ANQGSEA. V lost 7 bases to trimming and J lost 6 bases, with 21 bases between them. This CDR3 is 15 amino acids long.